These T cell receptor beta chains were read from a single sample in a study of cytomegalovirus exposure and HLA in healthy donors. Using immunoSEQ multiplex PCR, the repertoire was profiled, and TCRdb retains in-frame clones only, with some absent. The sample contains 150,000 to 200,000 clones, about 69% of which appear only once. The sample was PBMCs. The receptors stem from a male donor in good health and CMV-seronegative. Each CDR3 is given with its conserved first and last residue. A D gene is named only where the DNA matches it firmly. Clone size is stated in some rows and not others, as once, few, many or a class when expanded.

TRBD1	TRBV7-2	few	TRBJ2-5	TGTGCCAGCAGCCCGAGGGGGCTGGGAGAGACCCAGTACTTC	CASSPRGLGETQYF
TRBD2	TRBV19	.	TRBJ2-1	TGTGCCAGTAGTGTGGGGACTAGGGGGAGGGTCAATGAGCAGTTCTTC	CASSVGTRGRVNEQFF
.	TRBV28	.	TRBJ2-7	TGTGCCAGCAGTTTTAGGGGGAATCCCTACGAGCAGTACTTC	CASSFRGNPYEQYF
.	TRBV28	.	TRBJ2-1	TGTGCCAGCAGTTTATCCCAAAGCTATGAGCAGTTCTTC	CASSLSQSYEQFF
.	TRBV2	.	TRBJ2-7	TGTGCCAGCAGTAGAGGGTTTTACGAGCAGTACTTC	CASSRGFYEQYF
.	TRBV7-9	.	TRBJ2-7	TGTGCCAGCAGCTTAGTAACCTACGAGCAGTACTTC	CASSLVTYEQYF
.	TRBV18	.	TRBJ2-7	TGTGCCAGCTCACCCGGGGGGCAGAGCTCCTACGAGCAGTACTTC	CASSPGGQSSYEQYF
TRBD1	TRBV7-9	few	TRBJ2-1	TGTGCCAGCAGCCTCCAACTGGACAGGATGGATGAGCAGTTCTTC	CASSLQLDRMDEQFF
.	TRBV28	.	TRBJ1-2	TGTGCCAGCTCCCTGACCAGGGCCTCCTCCGTCCGCTACACCTTC	CASSLTRASSVRYTF
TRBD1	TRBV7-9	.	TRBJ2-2	TGTGCCAGCAGCCTACAGGGGGGCGCCGGGGAGCTGTTTTTT	CASSLQGGAGELFF
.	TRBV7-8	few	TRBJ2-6	TGTGCCAGCAGCTTAGGACTCAGGGGATACTCTGGGGCCAACGTCCTGACTTTC	CASSLGLRGYSGANVLTF
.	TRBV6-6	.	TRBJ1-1	TGTGCCACCGCAGCGGGGGGCCGCGAAGCTTTCTTT	CATAAGGREAFF
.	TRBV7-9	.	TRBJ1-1	TGTGCCAGCAGCCCCCCTGGCGGGAACACTGAAGCTTTCTTT	CASSPPGGNTEAFF
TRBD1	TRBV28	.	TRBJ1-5	TGTGCCAGCAGTTTAGACAGGGGCGATCAGCCCCAGCATTTT	CASSLDRGDQPQHF
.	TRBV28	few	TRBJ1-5	TGTGCCAGCAGTTTTACAGCTCCCAATCAGCCCCAGCATTTT	CASSFTAPNQPQHF
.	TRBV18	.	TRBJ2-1	TGTGCCAGCTCACCACCTAGGGGGAAGTCCTACAATGAGCAGTTCTTC	CASSPPRGKSYNEQFF
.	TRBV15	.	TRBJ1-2	TGTGCCACCAGCAGAGACGGTGGCTACACCTTC	CATSRDGGYTF
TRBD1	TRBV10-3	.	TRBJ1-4	TGTGCCACGCGACAGGGTGCGGCCCTGACCGATGAAAAACTGTTTTTT	CATRQGAALTDEKLFF
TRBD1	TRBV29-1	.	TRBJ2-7	TGCAGCGTTGGCGGGCCAAACAGGGGCTCCTACGAGCAGTACTTC	CSVGGPNRGSYEQYF
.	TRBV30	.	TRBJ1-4	TGTGCCTGGACCGGACAAGATGAAAAACTGTTTTTT	CAWTGQDEKLFF
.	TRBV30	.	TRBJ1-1	TGTGCCTGGAGTGTACCAGGCTCAATGAACACTGAAGCTTTCTTT	CAWSVPGSMNTEAFF
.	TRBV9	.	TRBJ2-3	TGTGCCAGCAGCGCCTCTAGCACAGATACGCAGTATTTT	CASSASSTDTQYF